This T cell receptor (beta chain) was sequenced during a study of T cells in Graves' hyperthyroidism and ophthalmopathy. General observations from the study: Among thyroid clonotypes expanded above 0.001, most also appeared in blood.

Amplified TCR beta CDR3 regions derived from RNA transcripts. RT-PCR in the first round (using the HTBI primer set) targeted the TCR CDR3. One entry per CDR3 protein results from TCRdb running MiXCR on the multiplex PCR reads. The sample shows 600,000 to 750,000 distinct CDR3 sequences, 17% of them seen only once. Details on this clonotype: Its antigen remains unidentified.

There are 14 residues in the CDR3. Trimming left V 7 bases short and J 1 base short, with 10 bases between. Germline V gives CDR1 MDHEN, CDR2 SYDVKM. The specimen was blood. The gene calls are TRBV28 and TRBJ1-4; no clear D gene. The TCR was taken from a middle-aged man with Graves' hyperthyroidism. The CDR3 sequence: CASMHGLTNEKLFF. CDR3 bases: TGTGCCAGCATGCACGGGTTAACTAATGAAAAACTGTTTTTT.